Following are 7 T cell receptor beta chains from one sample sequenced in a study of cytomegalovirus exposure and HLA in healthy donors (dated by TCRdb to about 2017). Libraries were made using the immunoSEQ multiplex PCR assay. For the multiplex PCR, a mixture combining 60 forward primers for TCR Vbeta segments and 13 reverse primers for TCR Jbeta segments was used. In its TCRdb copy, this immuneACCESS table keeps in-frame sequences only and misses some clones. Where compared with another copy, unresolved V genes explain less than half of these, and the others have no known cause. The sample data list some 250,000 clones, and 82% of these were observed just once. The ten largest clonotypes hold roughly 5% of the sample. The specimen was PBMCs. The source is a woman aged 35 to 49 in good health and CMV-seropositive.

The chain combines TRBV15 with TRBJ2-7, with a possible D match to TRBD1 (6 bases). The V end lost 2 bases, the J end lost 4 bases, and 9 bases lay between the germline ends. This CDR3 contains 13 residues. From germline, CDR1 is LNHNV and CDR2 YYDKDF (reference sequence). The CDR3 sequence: CATSRFTGYEQYF. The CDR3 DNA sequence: TGTGCCACCAGCAGATTTACAGGGTACGAGCAGTACTTC.

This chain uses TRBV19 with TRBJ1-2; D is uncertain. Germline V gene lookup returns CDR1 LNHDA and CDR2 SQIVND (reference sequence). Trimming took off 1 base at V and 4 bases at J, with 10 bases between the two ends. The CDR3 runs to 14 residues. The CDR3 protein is CASSIGGPGYGYTF. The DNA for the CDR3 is TGTGCCAGTAGTATAGGAGGGCCGGGCTATGGCTACACCTTC.

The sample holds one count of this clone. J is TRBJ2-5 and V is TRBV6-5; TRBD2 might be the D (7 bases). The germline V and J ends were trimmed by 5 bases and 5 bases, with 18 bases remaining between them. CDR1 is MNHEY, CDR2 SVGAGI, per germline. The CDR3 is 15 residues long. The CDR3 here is CASSPNPGGVETQYF. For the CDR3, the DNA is TGTGCCAGCAGTCCTAATCCGGGGGGCGTGGAGACCCAGTACTTC.

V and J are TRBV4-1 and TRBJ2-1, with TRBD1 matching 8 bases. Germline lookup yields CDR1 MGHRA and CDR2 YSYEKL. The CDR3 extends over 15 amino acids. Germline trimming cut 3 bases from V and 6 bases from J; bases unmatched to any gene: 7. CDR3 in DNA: TGCGCCAGCAGCCACCGCCAGGGGGCAGGCAATGAGCAGTTCTTC. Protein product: CASSHRQGAGNEQFF.

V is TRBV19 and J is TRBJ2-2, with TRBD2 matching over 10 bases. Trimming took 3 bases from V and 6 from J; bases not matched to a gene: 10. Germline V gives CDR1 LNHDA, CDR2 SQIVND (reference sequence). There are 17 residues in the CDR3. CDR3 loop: CASSIWGLAGVPGELFF. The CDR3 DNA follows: TGTGCCAGTAGTATTTGGGGCCTAGCGGGAGTCCCCGGGGAGCTGTTTTTT.

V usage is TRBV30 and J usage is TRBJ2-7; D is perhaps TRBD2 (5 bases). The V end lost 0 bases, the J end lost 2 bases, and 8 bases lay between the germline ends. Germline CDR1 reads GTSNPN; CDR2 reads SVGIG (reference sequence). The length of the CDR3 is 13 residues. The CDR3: CAWSVGRAYEQYF. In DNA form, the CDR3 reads TGTGCCTGGAGTGTAGGGAGAGCCTACGAGCAGTACTTC.

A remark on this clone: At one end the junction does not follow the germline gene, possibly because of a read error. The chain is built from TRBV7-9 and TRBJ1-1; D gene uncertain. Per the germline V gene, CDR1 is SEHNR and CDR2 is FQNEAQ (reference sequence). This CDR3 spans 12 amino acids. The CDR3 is CSSSTGLAEAFF. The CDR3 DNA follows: TGTTCCAGCAGCACGGGTTTGGCTGAAGCTTTCTTT. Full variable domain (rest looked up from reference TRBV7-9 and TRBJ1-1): DTGVSQNPRHKITKRGQNVTFRCDPISEHNRLYWYRQTLGQGPEFLTYFQNEAQLEKSRLLSDRFSAERPKGSFSTLEIQRTEQGDSAMYLCSSSTGLAEAFFGQGTRLTVV.